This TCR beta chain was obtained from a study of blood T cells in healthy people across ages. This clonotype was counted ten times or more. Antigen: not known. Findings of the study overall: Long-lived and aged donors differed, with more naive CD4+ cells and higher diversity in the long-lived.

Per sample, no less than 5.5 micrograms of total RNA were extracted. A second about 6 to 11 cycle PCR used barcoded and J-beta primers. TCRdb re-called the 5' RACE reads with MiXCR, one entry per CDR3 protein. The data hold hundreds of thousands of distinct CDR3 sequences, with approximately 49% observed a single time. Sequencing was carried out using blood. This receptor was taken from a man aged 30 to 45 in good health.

The CDR3 sequence is CASSPRGYGGGPSYEQYF. For the CDR3, the DNA is TGTGCCAGCAGCCCTCGTGGGTATGGCGGGGGGCCTTCCTACGAGCAGTACTTC. The chain joins TRBV7-2 to TRBJ2-7; TRBD2 agrees at 8 bases. V was pared by 5 bases and J by 1 base, with 16 bases of the junction left unmatched. Germline CDR1 SGHTA, CDR2 FQGNSA. This CDR3 has 18 residues.